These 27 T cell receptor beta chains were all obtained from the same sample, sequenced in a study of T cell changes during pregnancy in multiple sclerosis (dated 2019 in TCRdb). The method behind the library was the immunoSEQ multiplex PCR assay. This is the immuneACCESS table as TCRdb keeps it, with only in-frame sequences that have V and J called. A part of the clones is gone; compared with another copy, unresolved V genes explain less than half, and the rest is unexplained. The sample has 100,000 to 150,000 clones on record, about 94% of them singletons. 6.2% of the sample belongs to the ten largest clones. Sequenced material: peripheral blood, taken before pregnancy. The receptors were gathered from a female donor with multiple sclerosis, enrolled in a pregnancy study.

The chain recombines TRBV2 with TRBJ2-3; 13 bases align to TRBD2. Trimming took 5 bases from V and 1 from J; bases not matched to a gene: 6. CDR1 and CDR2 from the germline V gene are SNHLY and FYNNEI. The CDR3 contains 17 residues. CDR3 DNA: TGTGCCAGCAGTTCCCATGGACTAGCGGGAGGCACAGATACGCAGTATTTT. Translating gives CASSSHGLAGGTDTQYF.

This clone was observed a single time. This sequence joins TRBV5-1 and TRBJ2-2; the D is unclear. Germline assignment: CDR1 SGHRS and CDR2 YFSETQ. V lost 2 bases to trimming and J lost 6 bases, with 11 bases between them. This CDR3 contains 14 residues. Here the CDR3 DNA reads TGCGCCAGCAGCTTAAGTGGCGCGGCCGGGGAGCTGTTTTTT. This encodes CASSLSGAAGELFF.

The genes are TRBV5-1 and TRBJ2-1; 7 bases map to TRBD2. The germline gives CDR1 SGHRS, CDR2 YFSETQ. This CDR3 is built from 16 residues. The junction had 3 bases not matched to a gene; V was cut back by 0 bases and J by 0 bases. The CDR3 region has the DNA TGCGCCAGCAGCTTGGGGGCTAGCGGCTCCTACAATGAGCAGTTCTTC. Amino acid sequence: CASSLGASGSYNEQFF. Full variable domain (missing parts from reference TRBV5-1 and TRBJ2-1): KAGVTQTPRYLIKTRGQQVTLSCSPISGHRSVSWYQQTPGQGLQFLFEYFSETQRNKGNFPGRFSGRQFSNSRSEMNVSTLELGDSALYLCASSLGASGSYNEQFFGPGTRLTVL.

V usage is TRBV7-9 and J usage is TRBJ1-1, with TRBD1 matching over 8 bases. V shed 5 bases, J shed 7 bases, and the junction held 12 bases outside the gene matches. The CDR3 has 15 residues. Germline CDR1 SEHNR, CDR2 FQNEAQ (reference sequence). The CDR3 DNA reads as TGTGCCAGCAGCCCCCGGGCAGGGGGCTACGATGAAGCTTTCTTT. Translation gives CASSPRAGGYDEAFF.

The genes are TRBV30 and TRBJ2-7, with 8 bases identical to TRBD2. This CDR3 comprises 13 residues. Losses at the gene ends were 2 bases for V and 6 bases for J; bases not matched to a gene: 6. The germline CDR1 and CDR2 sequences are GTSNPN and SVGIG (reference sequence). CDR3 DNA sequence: TGTGCCTGGAGTTTCGGGGGGGCTCTCGAGCAGTACTTC. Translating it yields CAWSFGGALEQYF.

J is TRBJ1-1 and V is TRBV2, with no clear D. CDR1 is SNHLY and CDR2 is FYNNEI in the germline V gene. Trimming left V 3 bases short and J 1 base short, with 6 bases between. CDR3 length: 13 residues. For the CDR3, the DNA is TGTGCCAGCAGTGAGGGCCCGAACACTGAAGCTTTCTTT. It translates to CASSEGPNTEAFF. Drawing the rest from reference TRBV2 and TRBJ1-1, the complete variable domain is EPEVTQTPSHQVTQMGQEVILRCVPISNHLYFYWYRQILGQKVEFLVSFYNNEISEKSEIFDDQFSVERPDGSNFTLKIRSTKLEDSAMYFCASSEGPNTEAFFGQGTRLTVV.

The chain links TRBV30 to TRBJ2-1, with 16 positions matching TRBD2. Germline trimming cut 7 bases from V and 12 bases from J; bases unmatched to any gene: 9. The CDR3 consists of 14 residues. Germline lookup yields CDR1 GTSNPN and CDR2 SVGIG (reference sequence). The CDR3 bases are TGTGCCTCGTCGGGACTAGCGGGGGGGCCTGGGCAGTTCTTC. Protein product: CASSGLAGGPGQFF.

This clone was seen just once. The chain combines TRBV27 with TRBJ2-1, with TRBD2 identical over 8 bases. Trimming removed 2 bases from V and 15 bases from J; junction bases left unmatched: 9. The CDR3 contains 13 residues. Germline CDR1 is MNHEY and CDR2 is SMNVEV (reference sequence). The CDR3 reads CASSLNRLAPTFF. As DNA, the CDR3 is TGTGCCAGCAGTTTAAATCGACTAGCGCCAACGTTCTTC.

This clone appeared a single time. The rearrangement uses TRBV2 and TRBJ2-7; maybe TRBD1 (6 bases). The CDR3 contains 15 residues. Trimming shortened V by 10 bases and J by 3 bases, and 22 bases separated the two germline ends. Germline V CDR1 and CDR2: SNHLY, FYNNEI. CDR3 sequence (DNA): TGTGCCAACAGGGAATGGAGCGGCGATTTCTACGAGCAGTACTTC. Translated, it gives CANREWSGDFYEQYF.

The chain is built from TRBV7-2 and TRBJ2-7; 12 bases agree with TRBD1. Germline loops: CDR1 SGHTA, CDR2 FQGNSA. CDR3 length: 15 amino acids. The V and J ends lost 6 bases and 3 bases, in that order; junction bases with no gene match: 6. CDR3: CASRGGTGGIYEQYF. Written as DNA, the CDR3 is TGTGCCAGCAGGGGGGGGACAGGGGGCATCTACGAGCAGTACTTC.

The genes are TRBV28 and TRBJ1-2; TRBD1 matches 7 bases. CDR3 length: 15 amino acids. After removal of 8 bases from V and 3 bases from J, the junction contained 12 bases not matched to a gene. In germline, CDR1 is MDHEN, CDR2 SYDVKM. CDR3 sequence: CASARGDREYYGYTF. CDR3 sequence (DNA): TGTGCCAGCGCGAGAGGAGACAGGGAGTACTATGGCTACACCTTC.

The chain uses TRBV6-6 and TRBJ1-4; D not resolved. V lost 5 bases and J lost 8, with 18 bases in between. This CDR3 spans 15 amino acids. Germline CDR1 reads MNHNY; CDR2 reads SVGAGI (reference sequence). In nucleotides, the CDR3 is TGTGCCAGCAGTCCTCGGCCTCCTAGAGAGGAAAAACTGTTTTTT. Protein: CASSPRPPREEKLFF.

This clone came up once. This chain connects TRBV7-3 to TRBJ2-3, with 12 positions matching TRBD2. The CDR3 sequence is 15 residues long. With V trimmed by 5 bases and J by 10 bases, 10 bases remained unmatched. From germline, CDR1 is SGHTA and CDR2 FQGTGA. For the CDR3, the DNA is TGTGCCAGCAGCCAAGTCCCTAGCGGGGGGGATCCGCAGTATTTT. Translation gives CASSQVPSGGDPQYF.

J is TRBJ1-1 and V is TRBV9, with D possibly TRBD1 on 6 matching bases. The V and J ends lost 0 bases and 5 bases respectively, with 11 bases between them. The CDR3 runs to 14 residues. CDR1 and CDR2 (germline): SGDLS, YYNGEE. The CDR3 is CASSVDGGRTEAFF. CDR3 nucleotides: TGTGCCAGCAGCGTAGATGGGGGCAGGACTGAAGCTTTCTTT.

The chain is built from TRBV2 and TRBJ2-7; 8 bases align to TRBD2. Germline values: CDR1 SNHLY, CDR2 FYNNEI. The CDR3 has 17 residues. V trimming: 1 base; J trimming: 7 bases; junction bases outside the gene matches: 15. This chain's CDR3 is CASSEDAVGLAGEEQYF. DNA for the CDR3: TGTGCCAGCAGTGAAGATGCGGTCGGCCTAGCGGGCGAGGAGCAGTACTTC.

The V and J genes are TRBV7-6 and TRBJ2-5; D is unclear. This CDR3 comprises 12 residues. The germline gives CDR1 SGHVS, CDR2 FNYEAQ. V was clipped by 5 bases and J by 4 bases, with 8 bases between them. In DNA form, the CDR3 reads TGTGCCAGCAGCGCGAACTTAGAGACCCAGTACTTC. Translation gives CASSANLETQYF.

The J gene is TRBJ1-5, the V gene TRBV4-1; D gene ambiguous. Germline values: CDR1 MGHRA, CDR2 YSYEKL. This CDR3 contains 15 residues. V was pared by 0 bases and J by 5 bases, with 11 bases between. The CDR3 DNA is TGCGCCAGCAGCCAAGATCTGCGGTCCCATCAGCCCCAGCATTTT. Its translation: CASSQDLRSHQPQHF.

CDR3 loop: CASSLRAGQGNSPLHF. CDR3 DNA sequence: TGTGCCAGCAGCTTAAGGGCGGGACAGGGTAACTCACCCCTCCACTTT. V usage is TRBV7-9 and J usage is TRBJ1-6; 9 nucleotides match TRBD1. Germline CDR1 is SEHNR and CDR2 is FQNEAQ (reference sequence). This CDR3 region has 16 residues. The ends lost 2 bases at V and 10 bases at J; junction bases unmatched: 9.

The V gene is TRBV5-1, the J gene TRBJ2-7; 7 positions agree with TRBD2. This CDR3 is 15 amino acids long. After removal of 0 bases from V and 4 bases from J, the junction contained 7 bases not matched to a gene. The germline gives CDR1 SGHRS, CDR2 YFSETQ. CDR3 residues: CASSLVLAGQYEQYF. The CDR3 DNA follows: TGCGCCAGCAGCTTGGTTTTAGCGGGTCAATACGAGCAGTACTTC.

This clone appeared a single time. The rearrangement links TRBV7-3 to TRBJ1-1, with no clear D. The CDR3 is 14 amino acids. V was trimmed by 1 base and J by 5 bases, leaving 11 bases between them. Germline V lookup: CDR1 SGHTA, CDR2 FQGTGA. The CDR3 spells CASSLIPSGTEAFF. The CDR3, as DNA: TGTGCCAGCAGCTTAATCCCATCGGGAACTGAAGCTTTCTTT.

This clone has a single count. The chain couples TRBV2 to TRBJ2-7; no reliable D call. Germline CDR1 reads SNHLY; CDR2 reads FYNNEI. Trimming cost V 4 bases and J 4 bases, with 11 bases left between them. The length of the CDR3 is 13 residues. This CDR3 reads CASSVQAPYEQYF. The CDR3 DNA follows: TGTGCCAGCAGTGTTCAGGCGCCGTACGAGCAGTACTTC.

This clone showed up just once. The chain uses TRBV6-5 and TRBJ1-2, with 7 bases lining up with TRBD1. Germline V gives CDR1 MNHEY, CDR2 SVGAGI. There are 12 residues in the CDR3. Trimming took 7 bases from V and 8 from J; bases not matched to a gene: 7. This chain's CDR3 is CASTRGTEGYTF. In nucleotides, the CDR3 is TGTGCCAGCACTCGGGGGACAGAGGGCTACACCTTC.

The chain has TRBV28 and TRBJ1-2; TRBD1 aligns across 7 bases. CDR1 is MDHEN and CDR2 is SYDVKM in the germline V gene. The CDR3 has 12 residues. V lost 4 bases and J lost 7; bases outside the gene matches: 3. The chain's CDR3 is CASSSDRVGYTF. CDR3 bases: TGTGCCAGCAGTTCAGACAGGGTTGGCTACACCTTC.

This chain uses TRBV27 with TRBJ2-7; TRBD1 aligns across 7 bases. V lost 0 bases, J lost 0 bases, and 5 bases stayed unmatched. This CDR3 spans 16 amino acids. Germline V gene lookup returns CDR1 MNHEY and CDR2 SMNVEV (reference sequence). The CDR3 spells CASSLSSGGGSYEQYF. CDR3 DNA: TGTGCCAGCAGTTTATCGTCAGGGGGTGGCTCCTACGAGCAGTACTTC.

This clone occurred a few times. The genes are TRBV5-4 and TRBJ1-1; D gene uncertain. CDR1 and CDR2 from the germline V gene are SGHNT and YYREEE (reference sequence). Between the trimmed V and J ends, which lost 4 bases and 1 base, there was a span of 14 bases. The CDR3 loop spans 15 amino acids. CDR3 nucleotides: TGTGCCAGCAGCCCCCGTCCCAACTCGAACACTGAAGCTTTCTTT. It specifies CASSPRPNSNTEAFF. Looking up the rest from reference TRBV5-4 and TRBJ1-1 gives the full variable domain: ETGVTQSPTHLIKTRGQQVTLRCSSQSGHNTVSWYQQALGQGPQFIFQYYREEENGRGNFPPRFSGLQFPNYSSELNVNALELDDSALYLCASSPRPNSNTEAFFGQGTRLTVV.

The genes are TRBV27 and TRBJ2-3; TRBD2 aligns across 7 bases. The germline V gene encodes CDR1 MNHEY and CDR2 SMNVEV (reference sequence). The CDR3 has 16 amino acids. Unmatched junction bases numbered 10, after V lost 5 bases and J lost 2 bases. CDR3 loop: CASSTPSGKVTDTQYF. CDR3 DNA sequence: TGTGCCAGCAGTACTCCCAGCGGGAAAGTCACAGATACGCAGTATTTT.

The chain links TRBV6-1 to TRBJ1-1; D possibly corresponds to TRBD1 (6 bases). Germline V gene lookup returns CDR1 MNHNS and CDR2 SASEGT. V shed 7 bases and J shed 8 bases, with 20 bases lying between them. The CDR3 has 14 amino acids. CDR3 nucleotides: TGTGCCAGCAAAGGAAACGAGGGGGGGTTGGAAGCTTTCTTT. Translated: CASKGNEGGLEAFF.